This passage covers 8 T cell receptor beta chains from one sample sequenced in a study of shared clonotypes between healthy human individuals. Sequencing used immunoSEQ multiplex PCR; TCRdb keeps in-frame clones, though not all of them. The sample consists of under 300,000 clones, approximately 70% of them appearing once. Source material: memory CD4+ T cells sorted from blood. Subset meaning: CD45RA-negative fraction. The origin of the receptors is a man aged 25-45 years in good health.

This clone was counted many times. The chain recombines TRBV2 with TRBJ1-2; no clear D gene. Germline V lookup: CDR1 SNHLY, CDR2 FYNNEI. V was trimmed by 3 bases and J by 0 bases, leaving 5 bases between them. CDR3 length: 13 residues. CDR3 bases: TGTGCCAGCAGTGACACGGCTAACTATGGCTACACCTTC. Encoded protein: CASSDTANYGYTF.

Details on this clone: This same CDR3 is encoded by further DNA sequences in the sample. This chain connects TRBV4-3 to TRBJ2-5; no definite D call. Trimming shortened V by 3 bases and J by 1 base, and 9 bases separated the two germline ends. This CDR3 has 14 residues. Germline CDR1 LGHNA, CDR2 YSLEER. This chain's CDR3 is CASSQTYPQETQYF. Here the CDR3 DNA reads TGCGCCAGCAGCCAGACATATCCCCAAGAGACCCAGTACTTC.

The V and J genes are TRBV18 and TRBJ2-6; 10 bases match TRBD1. CDR3 size: 15 residues. CDR1 KGHSH and CDR2 LQKENI come from the germline V gene. The V segment lost 3 bases and the J segment 6 bases; nucleotides outside the gene matches: 2. CDR3 nucleotides: TGTGCCAGCTCACCCGGACAGGGGGAGGCCAACGTCCTGACTTTC. It is translated as CASSPGQGEANVLTF.

Only one count was recorded for this clone. The J gene is TRBJ2-1, the V gene TRBV6-5, with 9 nucleotides matching TRBD1. This CDR3 region has 13 residues. Germline V gene sequence: CDR1 MNHEY, CDR2 SVGAGI. J gave up 8 bases and V 7 bases, and 6 bases lay outside the gene matches. DNA for the CDR3: TGTGCCAGCATGCGGGACAGGGCGTATGAGCAGTTCTTC. This translates into CASMRDRAYEQFF.

The V call is TRBV20-1, the J call TRBJ1-2, with D unclear. The CDR3 totals 11 residues. Looked up from germline, CDR1 is DFQATT and CDR2 is SNEGSKA (reference sequence). V was shortened by 2 bases and J by 8 bases, with 9 bases between the two germline ends. The CDR3 DNA reads TGCAGTGCTAGATCCTTGGGGGGCTACACCTTC. It encodes CSARSLGGYTF.

This chain uses TRBV21-1 with TRBJ1-3; the DNA was not used to check the table's D call, TRBD1. TRBV21-1 is noted as a pseudogene. This CDR3 has 16 residues. The CDR3 DNA reads TGTGCCAGCAGCAAAACTAGACAGGGCGGTAAGTACACCATATATTTT. It encodes CASSKTRQGGKYTIYF.

The chain couples TRBV9 to TRBJ2-1, with D hard to call. CDR1 is SGDLS, CDR2 YYNGEE, per germline. The CDR3 length is 14 residues. Deletions cut 1 base from V and 6 bases from J, with 11 bases between. CDR3 sequence: CASSVTGGGNEQFF. CDR3 DNA: TGTGCCAGCAGCGTAACGGGCGGCGGCAATGAGCAGTTCTTC.

This clone was counted between two and nine times. The chain combines TRBV6-1 with TRBJ1-5; D remains unclear. Germline CDR1 and CDR2: MNHNS and SASEGT. CDR3 length: 14 amino acids. V gave up 11 bases and J gave up 3 bases, with 17 bases separating them. Written as DNA, the CDR3 is TGTGCCTCCGGGGAGGTTGGGCCCAATCAGCCCCAGCATTTT. Translation gives CASGEVGPNQPQHF.